This T cell receptor (beta chain) stems from a study of identifying expanded T cells in peripheral blood. Whole-study results and caveats: Approximately two-week clone count variance significantly increased as total template count grew. Over approximately two and four weeks, about 17 and 20 clones changed, versus 1.2 between replicates.

About this clone itself: The antigen is not known.

Collection occurred without any documented infections or immune events in donors. The assay was immunoSEQ multiplex PCR, and TCRdb's table has in-frame clones only and misses some. This table has about 76,000 clones, 84% appearing once. This TCR was recovered from a person aged 18 to 70 in good health. Source material: blood.

The CDR3 region has the DNA TGCAGCGTTGAAGGGGCGGCCAATGAGCAGTTCTTC. Amino acid sequence: CSVEGAANEQFF. The chain links TRBV29-1 to TRBJ2-1; no firm D call. Trimming took off 1 base at V and 6 bases at J, with 7 bases between the two ends. Germline-derived CDR1 and CDR2 are SQVTM and ANQGSEA. CDR3 size: 12 residues.